A single sample is the source of the 22 T cell receptor beta chains below, sequenced in a study of OX40 agonist ivuxolimab in advanced cancers. Generated by immunoSEQ multiplex PCR, the TCRdb table keeps only in-frame clones and is missing some. The sample lists around 95,000 clones, around 93% occurring once. Specimen: CD4+ or CD8+ T cells sorted from blood, collected in a trial of the OX40 agonist ivuxolimab. These TCRs come from an adult with an advanced solid tumor such as melanoma, head and neck, liver or kidney cancer.

As to this clone: The same CDR3 arises from other DNA sequences in this sample as well. The CDR3 region is CASSSTGNTEAFF. As DNA, the CDR3 is TGTGCCAGCTCAAGCACAGGAAACACTGAAGCTTTCTTT. The chain has TRBV18 and TRBJ1-1, with D tentatively TRBD1 (5 bases). This CDR3 comprises 13 residues. CDR1 KGHSH and CDR2 LQKENI come from the germline V gene. The V and J ends lost 5 bases and 2 bases respectively, with 9 bases between them.

This chain uses TRBV15 with TRBJ1-1, with D unresolved. The CDR3 is 13 residues long. V was clipped by 2 bases and J by 1 base, with 5 bases between them. The germline CDR1 and CDR2 sequences are LNHNV and YYDKDF (reference sequence). The CDR3 protein is CATSRQKNTEAFF. In DNA, the CDR3 is TGTGCCACCAGCAGACAGAAGAACACTGAAGCTTTCTTT.

The sample holds a few counts of this clone. The V gene is TRBV6-5, the J gene TRBJ1-1; TRBD1 matches at 11 bases. V lost 8 bases and J lost 4; bases outside the gene matches: 0. CDR1 and CDR2 from the germline V gene are MNHEY and SVGAGI. CDR3 length equals 12 residues. The CDR3 spells CASGTGGTEAFF. The CDR3 nucleotides are TGTGCCAGCGGGACAGGGGGCACTGAAGCTTTCTTT.

This sequence joins TRBV18 and TRBJ2-5; tentative D call: TRBD2 (6 bases). V lost 3 bases and J lost 3, with 8 bases in between. The CDR3 spans 13 residues. Per germline, CDR1 KGHSH and CDR2 LQKENI. CDR3 amino acids: CASSPPSEETQYF. The CDR3 DNA is TGTGCCAGCTCACCCCCTAGCGAAGAGACCCAGTACTTC.

The rearrangement uses TRBV5-5 and TRBJ2-5; 10 positions agree with TRBD2. The CDR3 loop spans 15 amino acids. The V and J ends lost 0 bases and 7 bases, in that order; junction bases with no gene match: 6. Germline V gene sequence: CDR1 SGHKS, CDR2 YYEKEE (reference sequence). The CDR3 DNA reads as TGTGCCAGCAGCTTGGCGGGTAGCGGGAGGTTGACCCAGTACTTC. Translated: CASSLAGSGRLTQYF.

The rearrangement joins TRBV5-4 to TRBJ2-3, with 7 bases lining up with TRBD2. Trimming cost V 6 bases and J 0 bases; bases outside gene matches: 10. The CDR3 covers 16 residues. The germline V gene has CDR1 SGHNT and CDR2 YYREEE (reference sequence). The CDR3: CASTMGGRESTDTQYF. Written as DNA, the CDR3 is TGTGCCAGCACCATGGGAGGGAGGGAGAGCACAGATACGCAGTATTTT.

DNA of the CDR3: TGTGCCAGCAGTTATGGGGACAGGGAGGGCACCGGGGAGCTGTTTTTT. It is translated as CASSYGDREGTGELFF. The chain has TRBV6-5 and TRBJ2-2, with 9 nucleotides matching TRBD1. Germline V gene lookup returns CDR1 MNHEY and CDR2 SVGAGI. The CDR3 runs 16 residues. Germline trimming cut 3 bases from V and 4 bases from J; bases unmatched to any gene: 6.

The rearrangement uses TRBV18 and TRBJ1-1; D may be TRBD1 (6 bases). The CDR3 loop spans 15 amino acids. V was pared by 1 base and J by 0 bases, with 9 bases between. The germline CDR1 and CDR2 sequences are KGHSH and LQKENI. For the CDR3, the DNA is TGTGCCAGCTCACCACGGGGGGCTATGAACACTGAAGCTTTCTTT. This gives the protein CASSPRGAMNTEAFF.

The rearrangement links TRBV4-2 to TRBJ2-7; 10 bases align to TRBD2. Losses at the gene ends were 2 bases for V and 2 bases for J; bases not matched to a gene: 3. Germline V gives CDR1 LGHNA, CDR2 YNFKEQ. The CDR3 spans 15 residues. The CDR3 reads CASSQSAGGPYEQYF. Here the CDR3 DNA reads TGTGCCAGCAGCCAATCAGCGGGAGGGCCCTACGAGCAGTACTTC.

This chain joins TRBV5-1 and TRBJ2-3; 9 bases are a match to TRBD2. Trimming took 3 bases from V and 4 from J; bases not matched to a gene: 6. Germline CDR1 is SGHRS and CDR2 is YFSETQ. This CDR3 comprises 15 residues. The CDR3 coding sequence is TGCGCCAGCAGCTCGCGGGAGGGAAACCCAGATACGCAGTATTTT. Its protein product is CASSSREGNPDTQYF.

CDR3 region: CASSQTANTEAFF. In DNA form, the CDR3 reads TGTGCCAGCAGCCAGACAGCGAACACTGAAGCTTTCTTT. This chain joins TRBV7-3 and TRBJ1-1, with D maybe TRBD1 (5 bases). Trimming shortened V by 5 bases and J by 1 base, and 8 bases separated the two germline ends. The CDR3 is 13 amino acids. Per germline, CDR1 SGHTA and CDR2 FQGTGA.

Of note for this clone: This same CDR3 is encoded by further DNA sequences in the sample. The V gene is TRBV7-2, the J gene TRBJ1-5; unclear D gene. V gave up 5 bases and J gave up 2 bases, with 7 bases separating them. In germline, CDR1 is SGHTA, CDR2 FQGNSA. The CDR3 loop spans 13 amino acids. CDR3 sequence reads: CASSVRGNQPQHF. The CDR3 nucleotides read TGTGCCAGCAGCGTGAGGGGCAATCAGCCCCAGCATTTT.

The chain is built from TRBV7-6 and TRBJ2-1; 8 bases match TRBD2. CDR1 is SGHVS, CDR2 FNYEAQ, per germline. The CDR3 covers 16 residues. The junction had 5 bases not matched to a gene; V was cut back by 3 bases and J by 1 base. The DNA for the CDR3 is TGTGCCAGCAGCTTCCGCGGGGGGAGTTCCTACAATGAGCAGTTCTTC. Protein: CASSFRGGSSYNEQFF. Complete variable domain (other parts from reference TRBV7-6 and TRBJ2-1): GAGVSQSPRYKVTKRGQDVALRCDPISGHVSLYWYRQALGQGPEFLTYFNYEAQQDKSGLPNDRFSAERPEGSISTLTIQRTEQRDSAMYRCASSFRGGSSYNEQFFGPGTRLTVL.

The chain has TRBV11-3 and TRBJ1-1; the D is unclear. The germline V and J ends were trimmed by 2 bases and 0 bases, with 4 bases remaining between them. In germline, CDR1 is SGHNT, CDR2 YENEEA. This CDR3 has 13 residues. The CDR3: CASSLTVNTEAFF. In DNA form, the CDR3 reads TGTGCCAGCAGCTTAACTGTGAACACTGAAGCTTTCTTT.

The chain recombines TRBV6-1 with TRBJ2-2; 8 nucleotides line up with TRBD2. CDR3 length: 16 residues. The V and J ends lost 4 bases and 4 bases, in that order; junction bases with no gene match: 8. Germline-derived CDR1 and CDR2 are MNHNS and SASEGT. CDR3 sequence (DNA): TGTGCCAGCAGTGGTTCTCAGCGGGGGTTCACCGGGGAGCTGTTTTTT. Translating it yields CASSGSQRGFTGELFF.

The J gene is TRBJ2-7, the V gene TRBV11-2, with 7 bases matching TRBD2. The germline gives CDR1 SGHAT, CDR2 FQNNGV. CDR3 size: 14 residues. The V and J ends lost 2 bases and 4 bases, in that order; junction bases with no gene match: 5. DNA of the CDR3: TGTGCCAGCAGCTTAAACGGCGGGAGTTACGAGCAGTACTTC. This encodes CASSLNGGSYEQYF.

V is TRBV29-1 and J is TRBJ1-1, with D maybe TRBD1 (5 bases). Germline CDR1 is SQVTM and CDR2 is ANQGSEA. The CDR3 runs to 15 residues. The ends were cut back, 7 bases at V and 4 bases at J, with 22 bases in the middle. DNA of the CDR3: TGCAGCGCCTCTGGGGTTTTCAAGGGGAGCACTGAAGCTTTCTTT. It specifies CSASGVFKGSTEAFF.

The rearrangement uses TRBV9 and TRBJ2-5; 11 nucleotides line up with TRBD2. The CDR3 is 15 amino acids. In germline, CDR1 is SGDLS, CDR2 YYNGEE. The J segment lost 4 bases and the V segment lost 2 bases, leaving 4 bases of the junction unmatched. The CDR3 DNA sequence: TGTGCCAGCAGCGTTAGCGGGAGGGGGGGAGAGACCCAGTACTTC. Translated, it gives CASSVSGRGGETQYF.

The chain links TRBV28 to TRBJ2-7, with 14 bases that match TRBD2. There are 18 residues in the CDR3. Germline V gene sequence: CDR1 MDHEN, CDR2 SYDVKM. J was trimmed by 1 base and V by 4 bases; bases with no gene match: 9. For the CDR3, the DNA is TGTGCCAGCAGTTCCCTGACTAGCGGGAGGGTATTGTCCTACGAGCAGTACTTC. Protein: CASSSLTSGRVLSYEQYF.

In this sample, this clone turned up a few times. This CDR3 reads CATSRVMENTIYF. The CDR3 nucleotides read TGTGCCACCAGCAGAGTTATGGAAAACACCATATATTTT. The chain uses TRBV15 and TRBJ1-3; D is unclear. CDR1 and CDR2 (germline): LNHNV, YYDKDF (reference sequence). This CDR3 is built from 13 residues. V was trimmed by 1 base and J by 6 bases, leaving 7 bases between them.

This chain connects TRBV10-2 to TRBJ2-2; D call uncertain. V dropped 8 bases and J dropped 0 bases, with 10 bases sitting between them. Germline CDR1 WSHSY, CDR2 SAAADI. The CDR3 has 14 residues. The CDR3 loop reads CASRTSPNTGELFF. DNA for the CDR3: TGCGCCAGCCGGACCTCGCCGAACACCGGGGAGCTGTTTTTT.

The gene calls are TRBV7-2 and TRBJ1-1; D is undetermined. Germline-derived CDR1 and CDR2 are SGHTA and FQGNSA. CDR3 length equals 13 residues. Trimming took off 6 bases at V and 2 bases at J, with 10 bases between the two ends. In nucleotides, the CDR3 is TGTGCCAGCAGTCCGGGAATTAACACTGAAGCTTTCTTT. Translation: CASSPGINTEAFF.